One TCR beta chain is described in this entry. The assay was immunoSEQ multiplex PCR, and TCRdb's table has in-frame clones only and misses some. This table holds some 330,000 clones, around 86% found once. CDR1 MNHEY and CDR2 SVGAGI come from the germline V gene. Trimming left V 7 bases short and J 1 base short, with 13 bases between. This CDR3 spans 14 amino acids. The sample originates from a study of cytomegalovirus exposure and HLA in healthy donors. Study context: According to later analysis, the same platform produced the 130 or so validation and several hundred first-cohort repertoires.

The TCR originated in a woman between 18 and 29 years old in good health and CMV-seronegative. V and J are TRBV6-5 and TRBJ1-2; D uncertain. Sequencing was carried out using PBMCs. In nucleotides, the CDR3 is TGTGCCAGCACCCACGGGGAGGGTAACTATGGCTACACCTTC. Protein: CASTHGEGNYGYTF.